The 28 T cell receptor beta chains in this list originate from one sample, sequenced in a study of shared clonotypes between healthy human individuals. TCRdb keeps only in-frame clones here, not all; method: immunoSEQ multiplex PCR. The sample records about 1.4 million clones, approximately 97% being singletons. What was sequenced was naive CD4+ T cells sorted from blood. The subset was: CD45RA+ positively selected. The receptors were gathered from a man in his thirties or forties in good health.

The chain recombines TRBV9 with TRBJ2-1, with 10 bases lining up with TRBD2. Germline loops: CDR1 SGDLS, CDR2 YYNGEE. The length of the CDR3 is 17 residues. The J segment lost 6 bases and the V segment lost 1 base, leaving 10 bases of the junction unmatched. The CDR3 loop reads CASSVLPRLAGLNEQFF. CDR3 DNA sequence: TGTGCCAGCAGCGTACTCCCGCGACTAGCGGGCCTCAATGAGCAGTTCTTC.

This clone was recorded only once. CDR3 protein: CASRASGSETQYF. CDR3 coding DNA: TGTGCCAGCAGAGCTAGCGGGAGTGAGACCCAGTACTTC. The chain couples TRBV2 to TRBJ2-5; 10 bases are shared with TRBD2. The CDR3 contains 13 residues. Germline V gives CDR1 SNHLY, CDR2 FYNNEI. The trim removed 6 bases at V and 5 bases at J, leaving 3 bases unmatched.

CDR3 protein: CASSLYTGDMNTEAFF. The CDR3 coding sequence is TGTGCCAGCAGCTTATACACGGGGGATATGAACACTGAAGCTTTCTTT. The rearrangement joins TRBV7-9 to TRBJ1-1; a weak D match, TRBD1 (5 bases). The CDR3 sequence is 16 residues long. Germline assignment: CDR1 SEHNR and CDR2 FQNEAQ (reference sequence). Trimming took off 2 bases at V and 0 bases at J, with 13 bases between the two ends.

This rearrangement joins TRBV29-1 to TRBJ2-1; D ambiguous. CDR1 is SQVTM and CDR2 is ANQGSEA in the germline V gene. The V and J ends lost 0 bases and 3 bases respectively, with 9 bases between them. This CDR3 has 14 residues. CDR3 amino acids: CSVEDLKVYNEQFF. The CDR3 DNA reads TGCAGCGTTGAAGATCTAAAGGTCTACAATGAGCAGTTCTTC.

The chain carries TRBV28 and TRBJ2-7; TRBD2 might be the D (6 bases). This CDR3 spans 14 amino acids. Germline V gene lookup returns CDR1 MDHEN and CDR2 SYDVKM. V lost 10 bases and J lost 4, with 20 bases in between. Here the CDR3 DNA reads TGTGCCACCCAGCTTCCCCTGGGGGGTTACGAGCAGTACTTC. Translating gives CATQLPLGGYEQYF.

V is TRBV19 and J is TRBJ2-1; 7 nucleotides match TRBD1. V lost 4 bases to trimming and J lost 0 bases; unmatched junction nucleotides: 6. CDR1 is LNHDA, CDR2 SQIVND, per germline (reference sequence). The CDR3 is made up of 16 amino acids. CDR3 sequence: CASSTDRASSYNEQFF. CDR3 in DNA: TGTGCCAGTAGTACCGACAGGGCCAGCTCCTACAATGAGCAGTTCTTC.

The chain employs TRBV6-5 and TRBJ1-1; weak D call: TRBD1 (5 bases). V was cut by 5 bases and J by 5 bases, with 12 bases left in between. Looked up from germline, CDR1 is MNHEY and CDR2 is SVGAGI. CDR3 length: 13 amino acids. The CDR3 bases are TGTGCCAGCAGTCAGGGAGGGAATACTGAAGCTTTCTTT. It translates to CASSQGGNTEAFF.

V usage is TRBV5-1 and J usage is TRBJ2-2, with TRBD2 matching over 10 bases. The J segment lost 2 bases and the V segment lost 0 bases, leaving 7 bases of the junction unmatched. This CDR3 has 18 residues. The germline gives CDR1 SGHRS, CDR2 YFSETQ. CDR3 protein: CASSLAKSGRGNTGELFF. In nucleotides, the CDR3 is TGCGCCAGCAGCTTGGCCAAAAGCGGGAGGGGTAACACCGGGGAGCTGTTTTTT.

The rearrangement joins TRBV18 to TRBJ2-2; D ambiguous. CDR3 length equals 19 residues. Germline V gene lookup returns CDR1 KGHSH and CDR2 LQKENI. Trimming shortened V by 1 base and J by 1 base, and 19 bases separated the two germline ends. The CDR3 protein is CASSPLSRTSPLNTGELFF. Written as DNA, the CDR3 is TGTGCCAGCTCACCACTTTCGAGAACCAGCCCCTTGAACACCGGGGAGCTGTTTTTT.

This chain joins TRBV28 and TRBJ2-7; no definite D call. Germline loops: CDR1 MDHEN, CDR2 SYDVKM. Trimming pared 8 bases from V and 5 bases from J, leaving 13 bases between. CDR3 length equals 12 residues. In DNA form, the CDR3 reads TGTGCCAGCGCCTCTGTTTTTGACGAGCAGTACTTC. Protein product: CASASVFDEQYF.

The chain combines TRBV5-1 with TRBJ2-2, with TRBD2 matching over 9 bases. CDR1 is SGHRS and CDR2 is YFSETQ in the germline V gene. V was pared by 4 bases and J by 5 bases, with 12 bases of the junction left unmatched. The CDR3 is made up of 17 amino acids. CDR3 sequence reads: CASSRGDSGSFTGELFF. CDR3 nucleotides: TGCGCCAGCAGCCGAGGCGATAGCGGGAGTTTTACCGGGGAGCTGTTTTTT.

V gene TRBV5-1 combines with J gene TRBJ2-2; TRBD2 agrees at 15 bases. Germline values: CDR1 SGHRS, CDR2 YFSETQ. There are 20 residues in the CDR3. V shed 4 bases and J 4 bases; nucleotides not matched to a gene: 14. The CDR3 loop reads CASSPLLGGLAGGGTGELFF. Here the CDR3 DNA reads TGCGCCAGCAGCCCGTTATTGGGGGGACTAGCGGGAGGAGGCACCGGGGAGCTGTTTTTT.

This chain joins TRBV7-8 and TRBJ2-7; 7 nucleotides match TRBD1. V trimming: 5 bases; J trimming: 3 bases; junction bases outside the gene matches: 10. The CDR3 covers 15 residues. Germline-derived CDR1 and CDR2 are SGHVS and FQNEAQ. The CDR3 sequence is CASSVPRDRDYEQYF. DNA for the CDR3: TGTGCCAGCAGCGTACCTCGGGACAGAGACTACGAGCAGTACTTC.

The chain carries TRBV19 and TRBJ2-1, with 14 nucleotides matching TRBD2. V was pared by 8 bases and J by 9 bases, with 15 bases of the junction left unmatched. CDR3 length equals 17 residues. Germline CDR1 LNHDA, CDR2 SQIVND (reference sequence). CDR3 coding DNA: TGTGCCAGTGGAAGTTTACTGGGACTAGCGGGAGCCGGTGAGCAGTTCTTC. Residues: CASGSLLGLAGAGEQFF.

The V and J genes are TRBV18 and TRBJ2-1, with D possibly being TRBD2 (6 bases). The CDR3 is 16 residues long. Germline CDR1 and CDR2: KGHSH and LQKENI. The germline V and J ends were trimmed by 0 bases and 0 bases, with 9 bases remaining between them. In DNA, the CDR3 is TGTGCCAGCTCACCACCAGCGGGCAGCTCCTACAATGAGCAGTTCTTC. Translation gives CASSPPAGSSYNEQFF.

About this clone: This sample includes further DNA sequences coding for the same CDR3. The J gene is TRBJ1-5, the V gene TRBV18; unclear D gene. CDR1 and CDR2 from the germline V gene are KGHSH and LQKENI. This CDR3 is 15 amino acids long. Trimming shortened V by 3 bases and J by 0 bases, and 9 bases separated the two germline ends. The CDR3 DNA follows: TGTGCCAGCTCACCGCTCAGAGATAGCAATCAGCCCCAGCATTTT. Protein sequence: CASSPLRDSNQPQHF.

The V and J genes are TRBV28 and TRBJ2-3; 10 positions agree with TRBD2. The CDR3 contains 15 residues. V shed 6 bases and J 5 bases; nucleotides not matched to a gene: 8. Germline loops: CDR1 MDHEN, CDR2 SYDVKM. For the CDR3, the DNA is TGTGCCAGCAGGGATGGGACTAGCGCTGGAGATACGCAGTATTTT. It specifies CASRDGTSAGDTQYF.

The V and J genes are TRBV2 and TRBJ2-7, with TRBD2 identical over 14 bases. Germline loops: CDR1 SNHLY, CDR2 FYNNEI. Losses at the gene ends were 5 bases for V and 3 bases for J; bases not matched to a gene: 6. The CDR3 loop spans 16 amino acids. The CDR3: CASSLRLAGGNYEQYF. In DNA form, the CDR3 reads TGTGCCAGCAGTCTACGACTAGCGGGAGGGAACTACGAGCAGTACTTC.

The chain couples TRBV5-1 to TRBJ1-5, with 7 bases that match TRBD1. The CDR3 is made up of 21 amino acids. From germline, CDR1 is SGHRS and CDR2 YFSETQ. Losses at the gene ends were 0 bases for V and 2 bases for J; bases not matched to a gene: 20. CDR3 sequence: CASSLVLGGDSPAERNQPQHF. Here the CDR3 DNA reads TGCGCCAGCAGCTTGGTACTCGGTGGGGACAGCCCTGCGGAACGCAATCAGCCCCAGCATTTT.

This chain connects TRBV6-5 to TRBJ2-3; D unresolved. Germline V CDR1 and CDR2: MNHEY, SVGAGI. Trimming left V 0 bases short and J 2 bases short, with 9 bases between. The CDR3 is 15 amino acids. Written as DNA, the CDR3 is TGTGCCAGCAGTTACTCAATCACTTACACAGATACGCAGTATTTT. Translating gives CASSYSITYTDTQYF.

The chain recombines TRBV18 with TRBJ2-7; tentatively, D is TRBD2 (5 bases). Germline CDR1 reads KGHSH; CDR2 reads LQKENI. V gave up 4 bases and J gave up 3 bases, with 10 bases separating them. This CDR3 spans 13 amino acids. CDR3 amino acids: CASSLLTSYEQYF. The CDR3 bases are TGTGCCAGCTCACTCCTAACTAGCTACGAGCAGTACTTC.

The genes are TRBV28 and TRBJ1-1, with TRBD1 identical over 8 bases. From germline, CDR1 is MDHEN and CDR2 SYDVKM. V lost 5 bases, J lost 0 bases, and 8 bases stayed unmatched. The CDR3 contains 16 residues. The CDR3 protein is CASSKTGGIMNTEAFF. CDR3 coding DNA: TGTGCCAGCAGTAAAACAGGGGGTATAATGAACACTGAAGCTTTCTTT.

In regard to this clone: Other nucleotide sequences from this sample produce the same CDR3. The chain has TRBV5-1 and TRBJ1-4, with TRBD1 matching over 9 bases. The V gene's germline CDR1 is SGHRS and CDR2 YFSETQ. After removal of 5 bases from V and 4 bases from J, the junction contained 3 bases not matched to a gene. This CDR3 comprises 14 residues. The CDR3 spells CASSRDRDNEKLFF. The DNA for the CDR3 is TGCGCCAGCAGTCGGGACAGGGATAATGAAAAACTGTTTTTT.

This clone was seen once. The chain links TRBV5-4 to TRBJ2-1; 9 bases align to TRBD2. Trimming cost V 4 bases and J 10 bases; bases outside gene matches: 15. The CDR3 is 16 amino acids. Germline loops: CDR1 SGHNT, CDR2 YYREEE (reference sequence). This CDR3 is CASSPDGTSWEREQFF. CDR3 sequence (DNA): TGTGCCAGCAGCCCAGACGGGACTAGCTGGGAGAGGGAGCAGTTCTTC. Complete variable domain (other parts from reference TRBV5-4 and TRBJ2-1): ETGVTQSPTHLIKTRGQQVTLRCSSQSGHNTVSWYQQALGQGPQFIFQYYREEENGRGNFPPRFSGLQFPNYSSELNVNALELDDSALYLCASSPDGTSWEREQFFGPGTRLTVL.

The CDR3 region has the DNA TGTGCCAGCAGTTTGGTGAAAGATACGCAGTATTTT. This gives the protein CASSLVKDTQYF. This chain connects TRBV28 to TRBJ2-3; D remains ambiguous. This CDR3 spans 12 amino acids. With 3 bases removed from V and 5 bases from J, the gap between germline ends came to 6 bases. Germline-derived CDR1 and CDR2 are MDHEN and SYDVKM.

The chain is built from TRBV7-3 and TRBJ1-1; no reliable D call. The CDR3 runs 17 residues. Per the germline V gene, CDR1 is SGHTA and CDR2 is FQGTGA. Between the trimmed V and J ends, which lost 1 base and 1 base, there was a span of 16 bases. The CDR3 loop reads CASSLRGRPGSNTEAFF. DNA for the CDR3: TGTGCCAGCAGCTTAAGAGGCAGGCCCGGATCGAACACTGAAGCTTTCTTT.

Here the CDR3 reads CASYEGDTQYF. CDR3 DNA: TGTGCCAGCTATGAAGGGGATACGCAGTATTTT. The chain uses TRBV7-9 and TRBJ2-3; no clear D. V shed 8 bases and J shed 6 bases, with 9 bases lying between them. The CDR3 sequence is 11 residues long. Germline V gene sequence: CDR1 SEHNR, CDR2 FQNEAQ (reference sequence).

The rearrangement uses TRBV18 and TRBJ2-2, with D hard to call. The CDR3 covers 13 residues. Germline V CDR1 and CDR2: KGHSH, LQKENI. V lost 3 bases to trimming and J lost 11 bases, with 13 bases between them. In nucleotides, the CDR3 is TGTGCCAGCTCACCCTCCGGGTCGGACGAGCTGTTTTTT. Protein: CASSPSGSDELFF.